This T cell receptor (beta chain) was recorded in a study of T cells in Graves' hyperthyroidism and ophthalmopathy. Study-level points and caveats: Appearing also in blood were most of the thyroid clonotypes expanded above 0.001.

The V end lost 5 bases, the J end lost 1 base, and 11 bases lay between the germline ends. CDR1 is SGHAT, CDR2 FQNNGV, per germline. CDR3 size: 14 residues. Hyperthyroidism patients were newly diagnosed, had disease duration under 2 months, and were aged 18 to 65 years. Criteria for exclusion of patients were uncontrolled infection, other autoimmune disease, pregnancy or lactation. TCR beta CDR3 region amplification was performed from RNA transcripts. TCR CDR3 underwent first-round RT-PCR with the HTBI primer set. MiXCR, run by TCRdb on the multiplex PCR reads, gives a single entry per CDR3 protein. The sample lists about 840,000 distinct CDR3 sequences; approximately 40% were seen once. This clonotype was detected ten times or more. The antigen is not known.

The chain links TRBV11-2 to TRBJ1-1; no definite D call. Sequencing used blood. The TCR comes from a man aged 18 to 29 with Graves' hyperthyroidism. In DNA, the CDR3 is TGTGCCAGCAGCCCGGTAGTTGGGAACACTGAAGCTTTCTTT. This gives the protein CASSPVVGNTEAFF.